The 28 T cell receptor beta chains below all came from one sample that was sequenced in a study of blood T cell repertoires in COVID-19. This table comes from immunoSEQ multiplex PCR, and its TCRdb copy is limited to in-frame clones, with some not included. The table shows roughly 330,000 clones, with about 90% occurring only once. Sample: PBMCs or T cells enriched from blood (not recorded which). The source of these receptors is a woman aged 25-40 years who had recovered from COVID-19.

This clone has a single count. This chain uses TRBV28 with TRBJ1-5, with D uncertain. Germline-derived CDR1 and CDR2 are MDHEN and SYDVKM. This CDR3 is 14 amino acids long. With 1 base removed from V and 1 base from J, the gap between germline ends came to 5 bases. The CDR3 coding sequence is TGTGCCAGCAGTTTATTCGGGAGCAATCAGCCCCAGCATTTT. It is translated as CASSLFGSNQPQHF.

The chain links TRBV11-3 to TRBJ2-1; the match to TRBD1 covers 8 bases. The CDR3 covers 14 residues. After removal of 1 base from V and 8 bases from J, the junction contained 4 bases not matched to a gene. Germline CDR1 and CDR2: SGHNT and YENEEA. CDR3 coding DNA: TGTGCCAGCAGCTTAGGTAACAGGGGGGATGAGCAGTTCTTC. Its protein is CASSLGNRGDEQFF.

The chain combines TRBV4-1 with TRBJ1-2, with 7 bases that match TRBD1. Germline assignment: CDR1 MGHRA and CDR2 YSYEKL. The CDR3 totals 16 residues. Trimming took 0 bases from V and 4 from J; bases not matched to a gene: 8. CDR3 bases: TGCGCCAGCAGCCAAGATCTCTCCGGGACAGCCTATGGCTACACCTTC. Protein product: CASSQDLSGTAYGYTF.

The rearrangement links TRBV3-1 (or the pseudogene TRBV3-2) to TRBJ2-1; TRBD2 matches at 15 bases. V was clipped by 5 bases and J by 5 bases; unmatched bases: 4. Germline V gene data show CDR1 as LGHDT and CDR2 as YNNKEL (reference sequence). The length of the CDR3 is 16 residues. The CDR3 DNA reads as TGTGCCAGCAGCACCCGGACTAGCGGGGGGGACAATGAGCAGTTCTTC. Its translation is CASSTRTSGGDNEQFF.

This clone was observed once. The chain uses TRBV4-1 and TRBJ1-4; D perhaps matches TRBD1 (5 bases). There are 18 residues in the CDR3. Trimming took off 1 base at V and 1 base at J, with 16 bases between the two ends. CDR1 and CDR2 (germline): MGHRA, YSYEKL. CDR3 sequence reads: CASSQARPQGQTNEKLFF. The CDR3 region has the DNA TGCGCCAGCAGCCAAGCGCGGCCGCAGGGTCAAACTAATGAAAAACTGTTTTTT.

This CDR3 is CASSFSGGGEQYF. CDR3 nucleotides: TGTGCCAGCAGCTTTTCAGGGGGCGGGGAGCAGTACTTC. The chain combines TRBV7-3 with TRBJ2-7, with TRBD1 matching 8 bases. Germline assignment: CDR1 SGHTA and CDR2 FQGTGA. The CDR3 runs 13 residues. The junction had 5 bases not matched to a gene; V was cut back by 3 bases and J by 7 bases. The full variable domain, rest sourced from reference TRBV7-3 and TRBJ2-7, is GAGVSQTPSNKVTEKGKYVELRCDPISGHTALYWYRQSLGQGPEFLIYFQGTGAADDSGLPNDRFFAVRPEGSVSTLKIQRTERGDSAVYLCASSFSGGGEQYFGPGTRLTVT.

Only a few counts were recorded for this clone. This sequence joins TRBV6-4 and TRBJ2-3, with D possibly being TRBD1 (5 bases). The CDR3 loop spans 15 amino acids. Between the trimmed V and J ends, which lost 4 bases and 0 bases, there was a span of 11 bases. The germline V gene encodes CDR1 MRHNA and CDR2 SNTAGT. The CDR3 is CASSVGRASTDTQYF. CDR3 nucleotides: TGTGCCAGCAGTGTGGGCAGGGCTAGCACAGATACGCAGTATTTT.

The CDR3 region has the DNA TGTGCCAGCAGGGGACAGGGGGCCGGGGAAAAACTGTTTTTT. This sequence encodes CASRGQGAGEKLFF. The chain joins TRBV2 to TRBJ1-4; 12 positions agree with TRBD1. The germline V gene encodes CDR1 SNHLY and CDR2 FYNNEI. The CDR3 is made up of 14 amino acids. V trimming: 6 bases; J trimming: 8 bases; junction bases outside the gene matches: 4.

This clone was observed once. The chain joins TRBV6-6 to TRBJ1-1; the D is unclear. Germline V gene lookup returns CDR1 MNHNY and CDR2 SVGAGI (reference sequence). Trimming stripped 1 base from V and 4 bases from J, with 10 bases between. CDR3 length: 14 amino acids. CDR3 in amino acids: CASSYYGVPTEAFF. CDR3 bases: TGTGCCAGCAGTTACTACGGGGTCCCCACTGAAGCTTTCTTT.

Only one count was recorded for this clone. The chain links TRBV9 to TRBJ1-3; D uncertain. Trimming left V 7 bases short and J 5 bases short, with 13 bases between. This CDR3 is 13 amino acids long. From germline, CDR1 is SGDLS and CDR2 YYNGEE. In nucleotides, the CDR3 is TGTGCCAGCGGCCCCCCCCAAAGAAACACCATATATTTT. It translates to CASGPPQRNTIYF.

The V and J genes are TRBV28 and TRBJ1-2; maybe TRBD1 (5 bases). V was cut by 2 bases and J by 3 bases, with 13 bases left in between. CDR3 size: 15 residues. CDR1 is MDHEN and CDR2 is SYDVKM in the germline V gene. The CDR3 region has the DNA TGTGCCAGCAGTTTAACCCTTGGGGCCTACTATGGCTACACCTTC. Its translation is CASSLTLGAYYGYTF.

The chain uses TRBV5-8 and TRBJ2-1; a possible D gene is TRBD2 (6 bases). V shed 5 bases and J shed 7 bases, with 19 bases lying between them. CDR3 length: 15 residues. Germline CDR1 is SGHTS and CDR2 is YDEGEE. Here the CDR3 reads CASRSGLTGTNEQFF. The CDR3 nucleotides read TGTGCCAGCAGGTCGGGACTCACCGGGACGAATGAGCAGTTCTTC. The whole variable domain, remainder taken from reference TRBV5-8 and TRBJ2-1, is EAGVTQSPTHLIKTRGQQATLRCSPISGHTSVYWYQQALGLGLQFLLWYDEGEERNRGNFPPRFSGRQFPNYSSELNVNALELEDSALYLCASRSGLTGTNEQFFGPGTRLTVL.

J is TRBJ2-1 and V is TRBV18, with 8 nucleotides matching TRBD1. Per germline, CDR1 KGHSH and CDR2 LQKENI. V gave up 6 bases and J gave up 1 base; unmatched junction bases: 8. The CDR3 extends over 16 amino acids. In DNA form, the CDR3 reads TGTGCCAGCTCCCTTGGCGGGACAGGTTCCTACAATGAGCAGTTCTTC. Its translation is CASSLGGTGSYNEQFF.

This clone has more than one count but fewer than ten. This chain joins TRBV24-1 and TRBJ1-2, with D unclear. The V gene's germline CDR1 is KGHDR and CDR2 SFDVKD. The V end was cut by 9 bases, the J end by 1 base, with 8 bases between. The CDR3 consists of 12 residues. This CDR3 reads CATWAINYGYTF. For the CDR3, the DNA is TGTGCCACCTGGGCGATTAACTATGGCTACACCTTC.

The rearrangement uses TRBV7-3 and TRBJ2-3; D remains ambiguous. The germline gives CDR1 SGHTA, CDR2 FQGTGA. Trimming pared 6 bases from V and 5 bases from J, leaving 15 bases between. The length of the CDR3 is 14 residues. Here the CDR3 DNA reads TGTGCCAGCAGTCGACTCCACTCGGGAGATACGCAGTATTTT. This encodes CASSRLHSGDTQYF.

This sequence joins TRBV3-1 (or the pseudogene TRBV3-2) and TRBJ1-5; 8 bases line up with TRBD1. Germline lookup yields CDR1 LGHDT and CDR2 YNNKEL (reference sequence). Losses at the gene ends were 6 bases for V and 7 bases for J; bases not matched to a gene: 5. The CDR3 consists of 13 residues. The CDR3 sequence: CASSPGGSQPQHF. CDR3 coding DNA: TGTGCCAGCAGTCCAGGGGGCAGCCAGCCCCAGCATTTT.

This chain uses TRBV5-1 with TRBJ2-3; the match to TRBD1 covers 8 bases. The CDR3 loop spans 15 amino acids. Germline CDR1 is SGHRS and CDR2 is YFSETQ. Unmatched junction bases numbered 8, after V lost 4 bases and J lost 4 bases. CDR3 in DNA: TGCGCCAGCAGCCTGACAGGGGCCAGTGCAGATACGCAGTATTTT. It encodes CASSLTGASADTQYF.

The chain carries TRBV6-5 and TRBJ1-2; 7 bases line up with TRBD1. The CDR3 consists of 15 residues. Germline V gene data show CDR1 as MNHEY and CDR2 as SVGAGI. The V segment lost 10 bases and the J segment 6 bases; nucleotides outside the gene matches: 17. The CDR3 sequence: CATSTGIEFLDGYTF. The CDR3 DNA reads TGTGCCACTTCGACAGGGATAGAGTTTTTGGATGGCTACACCTTC.

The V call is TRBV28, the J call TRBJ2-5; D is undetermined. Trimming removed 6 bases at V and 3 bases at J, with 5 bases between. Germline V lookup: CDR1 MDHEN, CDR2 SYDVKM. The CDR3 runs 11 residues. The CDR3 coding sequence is TGTGCCAGCAGCACGGAAGAGACCCAGTACTTC. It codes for CASSTEETQYF. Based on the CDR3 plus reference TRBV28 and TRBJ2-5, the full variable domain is DVKVTQSSRYLVKRTGEKVFLECVQDMDHENMFWYRQDPGLGLRLIYFSYDVKMKEKGDIPEGYSVSREKKERFSLILESASTNQTSMYLCASSTEETQYFGPGTRLLVL.

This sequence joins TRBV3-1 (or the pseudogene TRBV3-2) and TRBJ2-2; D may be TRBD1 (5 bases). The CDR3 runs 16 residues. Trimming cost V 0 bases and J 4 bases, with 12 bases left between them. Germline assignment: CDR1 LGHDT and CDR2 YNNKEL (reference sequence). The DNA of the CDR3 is TGTGCCAGCAGCCAAGACCCAGGGCGGAGCACCGGGGAGCTGTTTTTT. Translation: CASSQDPGRSTGELFF.

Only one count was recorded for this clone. The CDR3 protein is CASSLVGQKETQYF. The CDR3 DNA reads TGCGCCAGCAGCTTGGTAGGACAAAAAGAGACCCAGTACTTC. J is TRBJ2-5 and V is TRBV5-1; TRBD1 might be the D (5 bases). The germline CDR1 and CDR2 sequences are SGHRS and YFSETQ. The ends were cut back, 0 bases at V and 3 bases at J, with 9 bases in the middle. The CDR3 has 14 amino acids.

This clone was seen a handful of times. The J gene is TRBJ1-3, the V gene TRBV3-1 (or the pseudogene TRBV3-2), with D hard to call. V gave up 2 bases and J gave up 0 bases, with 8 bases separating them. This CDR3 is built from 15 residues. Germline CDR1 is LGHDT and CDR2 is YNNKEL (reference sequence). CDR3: CASSQLSDSGNTIYF. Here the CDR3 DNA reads TGTGCCAGCAGCCAATTGTCAGACTCTGGAAACACCATATATTTT.

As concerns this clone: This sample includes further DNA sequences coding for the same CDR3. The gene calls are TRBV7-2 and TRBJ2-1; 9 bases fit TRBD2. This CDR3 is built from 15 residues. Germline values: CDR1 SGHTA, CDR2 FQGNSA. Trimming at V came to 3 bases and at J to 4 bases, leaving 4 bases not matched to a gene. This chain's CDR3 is CASSLTSGGYNEQFF. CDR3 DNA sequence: TGTGCCAGCAGCTTGACTAGCGGCGGGTACAATGAGCAGTTCTTC.

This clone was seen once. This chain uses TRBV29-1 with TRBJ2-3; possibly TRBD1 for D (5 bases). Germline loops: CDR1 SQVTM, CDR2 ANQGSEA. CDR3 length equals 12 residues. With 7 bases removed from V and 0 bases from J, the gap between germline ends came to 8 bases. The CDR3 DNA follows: TGCAGCGGCGGACATAGCACAGATACGCAGTATTTT. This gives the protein CSGGHSTDTQYF.

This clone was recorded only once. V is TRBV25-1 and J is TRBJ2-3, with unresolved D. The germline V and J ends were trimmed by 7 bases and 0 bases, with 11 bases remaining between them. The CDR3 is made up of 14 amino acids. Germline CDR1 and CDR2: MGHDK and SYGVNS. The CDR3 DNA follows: TGTGCCAGCACCGACATCCTTAGCACAGATACGCAGTATTTT. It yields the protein CASTDILSTDTQYF. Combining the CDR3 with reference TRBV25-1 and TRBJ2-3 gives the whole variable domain EADIYQTPRYLVIGTGKKITLECSQTMGHDKMYWYQQDPGMELHLIHYSYGVNSTEKGDLSSESTVSRIRTEHFPLTLESARPSHTSQYLCASTDILSTDTQYFGPGTRLTVL.

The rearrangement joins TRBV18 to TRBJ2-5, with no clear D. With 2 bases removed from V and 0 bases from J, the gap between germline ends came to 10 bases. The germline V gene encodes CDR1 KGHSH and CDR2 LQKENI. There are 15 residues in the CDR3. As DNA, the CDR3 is TGTGCCAGCTCACCATCTCCCGCAGACCAAGAGACCCAGTACTTC. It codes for CASSPSPADQETQYF.

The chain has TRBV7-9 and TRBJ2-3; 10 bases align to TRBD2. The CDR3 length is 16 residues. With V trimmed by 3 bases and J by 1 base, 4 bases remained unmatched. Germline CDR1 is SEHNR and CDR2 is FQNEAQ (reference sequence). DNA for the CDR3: TGTGCCAGCAGCTTTGCTACTAGCGGGGGCACAGATACGCAGTATTTT. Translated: CASSFATSGGTDTQYF.

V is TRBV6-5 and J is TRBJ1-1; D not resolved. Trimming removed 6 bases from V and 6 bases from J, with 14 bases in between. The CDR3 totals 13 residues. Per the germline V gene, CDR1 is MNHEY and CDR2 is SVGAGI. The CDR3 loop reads CASSEDLGSEAFF. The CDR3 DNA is TGTGCCAGCAGCGAGGATCTCGGCTCTGAAGCTTTCTTT.